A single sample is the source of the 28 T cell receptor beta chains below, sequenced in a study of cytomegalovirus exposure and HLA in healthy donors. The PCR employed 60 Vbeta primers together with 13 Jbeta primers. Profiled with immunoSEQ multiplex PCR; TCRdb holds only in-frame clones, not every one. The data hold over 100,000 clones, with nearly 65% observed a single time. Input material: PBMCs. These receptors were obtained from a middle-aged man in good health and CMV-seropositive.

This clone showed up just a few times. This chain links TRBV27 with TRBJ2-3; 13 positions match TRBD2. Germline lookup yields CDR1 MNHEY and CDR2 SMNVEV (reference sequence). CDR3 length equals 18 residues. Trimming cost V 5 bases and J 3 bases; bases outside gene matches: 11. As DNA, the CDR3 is TGTGCCAGCAGTCCCCAGAGACTAGCGGGAGGAGGAACAGATACGCAGTATTTT. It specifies CASSPQRLAGGGTDTQYF.

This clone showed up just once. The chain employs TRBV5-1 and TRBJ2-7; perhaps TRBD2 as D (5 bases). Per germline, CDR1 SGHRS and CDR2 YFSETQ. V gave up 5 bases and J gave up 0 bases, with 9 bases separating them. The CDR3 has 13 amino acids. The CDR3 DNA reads TGCGCCAGCAGTCAGACTAACTCCTACGAGCAGTACTTC. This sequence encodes CASSQTNSYEQYF.

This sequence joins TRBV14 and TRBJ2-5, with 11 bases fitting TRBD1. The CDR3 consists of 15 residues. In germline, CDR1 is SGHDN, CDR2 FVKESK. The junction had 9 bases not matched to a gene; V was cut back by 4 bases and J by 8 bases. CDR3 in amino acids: CASSPPGQGVNTQYF. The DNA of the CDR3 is TGTGCCAGCAGCCCACCGGGACAGGGGGTCAATACCCAGTACTTC.

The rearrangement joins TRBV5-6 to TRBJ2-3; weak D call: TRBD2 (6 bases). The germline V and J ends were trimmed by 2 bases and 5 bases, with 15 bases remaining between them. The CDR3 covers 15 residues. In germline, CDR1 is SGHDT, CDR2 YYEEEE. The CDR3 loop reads CASSLIRDWRDTQYF. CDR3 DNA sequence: TGTGCCAGCAGCTTAATCAGGGACTGGAGAGATACGCAGTATTTT.

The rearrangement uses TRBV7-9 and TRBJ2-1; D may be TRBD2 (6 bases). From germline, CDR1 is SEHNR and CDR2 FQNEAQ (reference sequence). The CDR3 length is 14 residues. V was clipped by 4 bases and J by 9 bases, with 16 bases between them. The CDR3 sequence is CASSSDLGGTEQFF. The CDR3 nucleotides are TGTGCCAGCAGCTCCGATCTGGGAGGCACTGAGCAGTTCTTC.

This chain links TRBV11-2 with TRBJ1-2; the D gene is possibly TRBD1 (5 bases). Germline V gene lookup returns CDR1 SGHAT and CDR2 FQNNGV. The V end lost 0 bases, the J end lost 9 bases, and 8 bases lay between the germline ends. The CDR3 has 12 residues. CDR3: CASSLEGGSYTF. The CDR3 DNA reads TGTGCCAGCAGCTTAGAGGGGGGGAGCTACACCTTC.

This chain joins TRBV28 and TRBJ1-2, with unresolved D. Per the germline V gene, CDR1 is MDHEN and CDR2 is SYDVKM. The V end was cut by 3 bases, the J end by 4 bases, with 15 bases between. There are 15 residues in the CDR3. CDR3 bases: TGTGCCAGCAGTTTCGGCCAGGAGGTCGGCTATGGCTACACCTTC. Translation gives CASSFGQEVGYGYTF.

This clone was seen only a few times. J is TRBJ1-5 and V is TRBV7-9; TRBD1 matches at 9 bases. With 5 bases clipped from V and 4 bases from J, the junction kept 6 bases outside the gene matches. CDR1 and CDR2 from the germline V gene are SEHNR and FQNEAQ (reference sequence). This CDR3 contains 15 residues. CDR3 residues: CASSAGTGRNQPQHF. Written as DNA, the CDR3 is TGTGCCAGCAGCGCCGGGACAGGGAGGAATCAGCCCCAGCATTTT.

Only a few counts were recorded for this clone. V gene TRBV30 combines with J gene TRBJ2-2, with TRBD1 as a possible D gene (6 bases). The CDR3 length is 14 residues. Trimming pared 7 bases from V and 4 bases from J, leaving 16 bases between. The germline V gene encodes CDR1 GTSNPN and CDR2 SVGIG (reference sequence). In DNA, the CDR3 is TGTGCCTACCGCAGGGCAGGGGCCACCGGGGAGCTGTTTTTT. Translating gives CAYRRAGATGELFF.

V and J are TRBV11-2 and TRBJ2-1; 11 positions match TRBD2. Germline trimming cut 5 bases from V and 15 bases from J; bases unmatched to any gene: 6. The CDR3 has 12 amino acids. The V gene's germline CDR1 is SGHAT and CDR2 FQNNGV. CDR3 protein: CASSPTSGEWFF. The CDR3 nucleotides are TGTGCCAGCAGCCCGACTAGCGGGGAGTGGTTCTTC.

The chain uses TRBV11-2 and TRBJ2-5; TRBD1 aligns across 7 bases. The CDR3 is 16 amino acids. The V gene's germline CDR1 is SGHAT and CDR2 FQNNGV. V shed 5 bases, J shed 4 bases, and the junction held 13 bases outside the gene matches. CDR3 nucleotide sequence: TGTGCCAGCAGCCTTCGGACAGGATTCGAGGGAGAGACCCAGTACTTC. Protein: CASSLRTGFEGETQYF.

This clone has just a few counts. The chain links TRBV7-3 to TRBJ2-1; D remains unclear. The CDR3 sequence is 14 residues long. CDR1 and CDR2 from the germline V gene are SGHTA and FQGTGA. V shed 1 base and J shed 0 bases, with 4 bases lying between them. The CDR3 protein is CASSLMSSYNEQFF. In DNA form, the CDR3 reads TGTGCCAGCAGCTTAATGAGCTCCTACAATGAGCAGTTCTTC.

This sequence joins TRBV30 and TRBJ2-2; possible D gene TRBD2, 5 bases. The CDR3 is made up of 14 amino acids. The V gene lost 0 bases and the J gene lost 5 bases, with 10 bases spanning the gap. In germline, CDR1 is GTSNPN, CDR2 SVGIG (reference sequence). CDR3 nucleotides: TGTGCCTGGAGTGTAGGAGGCCGGACCGGGGAGCTGTTTTTT. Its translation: CAWSVGGRTGELFF.

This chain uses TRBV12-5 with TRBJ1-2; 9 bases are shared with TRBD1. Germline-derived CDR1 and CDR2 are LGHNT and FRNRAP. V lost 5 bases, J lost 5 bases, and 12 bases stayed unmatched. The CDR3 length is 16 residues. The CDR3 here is CASGREVGTGTYGYTF. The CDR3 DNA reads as TGTGCTAGTGGTCGGGAGGTAGGGACAGGGACTTATGGCTACACCTTC. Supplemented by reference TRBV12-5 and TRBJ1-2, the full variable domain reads DARVTQTPRHKVTEMGQEVTMRCQPILGHNTVFWYRQTMMQGLELLAYFRNRAPLDDSGMPKDRFSAEMPDATLATLKIQPSEPRDSAVYFCASGREVGTGTYGYTFGSGTRLTVV.

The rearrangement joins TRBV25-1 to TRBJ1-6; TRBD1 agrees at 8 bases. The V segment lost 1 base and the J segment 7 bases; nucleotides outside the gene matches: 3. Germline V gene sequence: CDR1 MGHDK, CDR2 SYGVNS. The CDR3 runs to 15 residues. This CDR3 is CASSEFRTGNSPLHF. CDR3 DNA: TGTGCCAGCAGTGAATTTCGGACAGGGAATTCACCCCTCCACTTT.

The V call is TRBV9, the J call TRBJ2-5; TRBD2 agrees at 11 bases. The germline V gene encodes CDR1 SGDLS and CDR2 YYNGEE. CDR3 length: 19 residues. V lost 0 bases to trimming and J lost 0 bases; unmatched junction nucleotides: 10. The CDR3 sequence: CASSVATGTSGTDQETQYF. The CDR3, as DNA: TGTGCCAGCAGCGTAGCTACCGGGACTAGCGGAACGGACCAAGAGACCCAGTACTTC.

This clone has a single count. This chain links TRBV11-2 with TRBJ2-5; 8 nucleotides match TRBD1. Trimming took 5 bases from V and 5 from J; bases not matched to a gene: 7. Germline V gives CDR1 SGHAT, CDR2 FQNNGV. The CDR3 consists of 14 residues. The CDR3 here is CASSLDRGRETQYF. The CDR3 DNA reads TGTGCCAGCAGCCTCGACAGGGGCAGGGAGACCCAGTACTTC.

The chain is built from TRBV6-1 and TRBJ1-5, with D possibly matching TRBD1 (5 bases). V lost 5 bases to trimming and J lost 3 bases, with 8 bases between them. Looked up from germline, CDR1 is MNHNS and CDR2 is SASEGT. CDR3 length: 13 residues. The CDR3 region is CASSRQYNQPQHF. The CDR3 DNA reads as TGTGCCAGCAGTCGACAGTACAATCAGCCCCAGCATTTT.

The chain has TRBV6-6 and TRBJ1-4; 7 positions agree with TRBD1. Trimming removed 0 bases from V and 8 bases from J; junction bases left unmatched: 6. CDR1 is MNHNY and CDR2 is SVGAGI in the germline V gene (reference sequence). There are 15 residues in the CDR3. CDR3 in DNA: TGTGCCAGCAGTTACTCTGAGGGGGCAAAGGAAAAACTGTTTTTT. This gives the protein CASSYSEGAKEKLFF.

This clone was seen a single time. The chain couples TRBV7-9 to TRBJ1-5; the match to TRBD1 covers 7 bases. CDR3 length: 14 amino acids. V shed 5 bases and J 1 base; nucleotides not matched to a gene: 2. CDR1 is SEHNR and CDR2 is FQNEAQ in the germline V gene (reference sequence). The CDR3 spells CASSQTGSNQPQHF. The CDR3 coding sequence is TGTGCCAGCAGCCAGACAGGGAGCAATCAGCCCCAGCATTTT.

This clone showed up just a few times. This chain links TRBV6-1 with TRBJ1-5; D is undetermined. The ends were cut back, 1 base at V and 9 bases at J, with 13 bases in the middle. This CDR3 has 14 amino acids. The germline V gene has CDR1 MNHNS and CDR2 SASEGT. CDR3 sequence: CASSEVGSLAPQHF. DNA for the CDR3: TGTGCCAGCAGTGAAGTGGGGAGTCTCGCGCCCCAGCATTTT.

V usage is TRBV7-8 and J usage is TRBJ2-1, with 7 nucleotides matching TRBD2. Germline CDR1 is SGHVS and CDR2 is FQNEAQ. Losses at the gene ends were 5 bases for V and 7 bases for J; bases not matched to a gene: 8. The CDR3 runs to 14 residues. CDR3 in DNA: TGTGCCAGCAGCCCACTCCAAGCGGGAAATGAGCAGTTCTTC. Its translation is CASSPLQAGNEQFF.

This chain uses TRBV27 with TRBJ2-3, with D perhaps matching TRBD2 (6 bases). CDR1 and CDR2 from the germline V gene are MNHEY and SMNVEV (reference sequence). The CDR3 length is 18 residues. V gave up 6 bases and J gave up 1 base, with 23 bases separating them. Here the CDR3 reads CASSTGTRLTWGTDTQYF. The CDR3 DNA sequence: TGTGCCAGCAGCACGGGGACTCGCCTGACATGGGGCACAGATACGCAGTATTTT.

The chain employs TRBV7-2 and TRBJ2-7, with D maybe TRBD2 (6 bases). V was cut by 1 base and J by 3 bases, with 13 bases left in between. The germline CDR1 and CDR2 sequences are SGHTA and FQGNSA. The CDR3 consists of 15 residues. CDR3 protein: CASSLEPGLNYEQYF. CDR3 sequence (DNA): TGTGCCAGCAGCTTAGAGCCGGGACTGAACTACGAGCAGTACTTC.

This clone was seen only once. CDR3: CAISSTPGLAAYEQYF. CDR3 DNA sequence: TGTGCCATCAGTTCAACCCCGGGACTAGCGGCCTACGAGCAGTACTTC. V and J are TRBV10-3 and TRBJ2-5; TRBD2 matches at 11 bases. The assigned J gene may be wrong: the sequence end matches TRBJ2-7 better. CDR1 is ENHRY and CDR2 is SYGVKD in the germline V gene. The CDR3 length is 16 residues.

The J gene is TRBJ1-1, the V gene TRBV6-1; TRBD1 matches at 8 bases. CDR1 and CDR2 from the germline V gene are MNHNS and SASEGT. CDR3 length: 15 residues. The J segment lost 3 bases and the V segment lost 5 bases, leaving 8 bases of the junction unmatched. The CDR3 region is CASSSPLRGHTEAFF. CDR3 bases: TGTGCCAGCAGTTCCCCCCTCAGGGGGCACACTGAAGCTTTCTTT.

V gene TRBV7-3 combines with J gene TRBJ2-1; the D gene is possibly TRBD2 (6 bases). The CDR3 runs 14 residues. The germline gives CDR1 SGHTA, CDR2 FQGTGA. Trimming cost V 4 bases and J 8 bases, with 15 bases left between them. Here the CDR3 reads CASSSEGYLDEQFF. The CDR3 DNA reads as TGTGCCAGCAGCTCGGAGGGCTACTTGGATGAGCAGTTCTTC.

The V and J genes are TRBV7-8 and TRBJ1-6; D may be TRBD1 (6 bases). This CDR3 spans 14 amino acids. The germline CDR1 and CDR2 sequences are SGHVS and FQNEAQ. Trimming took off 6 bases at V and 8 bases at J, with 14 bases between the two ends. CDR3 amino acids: CASRGGGPDSPLHF. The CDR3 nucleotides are TGTGCCAGCAGAGGGGGGGGCCCTGATTCACCCCTCCACTTT.